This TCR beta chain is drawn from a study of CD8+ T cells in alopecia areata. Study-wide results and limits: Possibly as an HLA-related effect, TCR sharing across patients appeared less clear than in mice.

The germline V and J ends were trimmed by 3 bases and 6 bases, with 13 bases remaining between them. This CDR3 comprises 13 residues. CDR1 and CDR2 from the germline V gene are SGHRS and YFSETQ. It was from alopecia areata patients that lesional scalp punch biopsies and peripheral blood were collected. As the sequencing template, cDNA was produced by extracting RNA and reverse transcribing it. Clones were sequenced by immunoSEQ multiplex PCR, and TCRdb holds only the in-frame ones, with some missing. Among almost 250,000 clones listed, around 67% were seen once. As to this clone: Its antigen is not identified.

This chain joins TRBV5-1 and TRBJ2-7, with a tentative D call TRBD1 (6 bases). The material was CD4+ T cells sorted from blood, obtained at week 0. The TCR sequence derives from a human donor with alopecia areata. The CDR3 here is CASSSQQGFEQYF. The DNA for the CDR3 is TGCGCCAGCAGCTCTCAACAGGGATTCGAGCAGTACTTC.